The 10 T cell receptor beta chains given below trace back to one sample, sequenced in a study of blood T cell repertoires in COVID-19. The method was immunoSEQ multiplex PCR; TCRdb's version includes in-frame clones alone and lacks a portion of them. Of a few hundred thousand clones listed, about 90% are singletons. The specimen sequenced was peripheral blood. These receptors came from a man aged 18-30 years with COVID-19, enrolled during active disease.

The gene calls are TRBV6-5 and TRBJ2-1, with 9 bases identical to TRBD1. Germline CDR1 MNHEY, CDR2 SVGAGI. Trimming cost V 6 bases and J 7 bases; bases outside gene matches: 4. The CDR3 length is 13 residues. The CDR3 DNA reads as TGTGCCAGCAGACAGGGGGCCCGAAATGAGCAGTTCTTC. The encoded protein is CASRQGARNEQFF.

This clone has a single count. The limits of the CDR3 on the DNA are not certain, so only TCRdb's listed CDR3 is given. The chain recombines TRBV21-1 with TRBJ1-2; TRBD1, as called in the table, went unchecked against the DNA. TRBV21-1 is reported as a pseudogene. 16 amino acids form the CDR3, both terminal residues included. The CDR3 reads CASSKWARGIFYGYTF.

V and J are TRBV15 and TRBJ2-5; TRBD2 agrees at 9 bases. This CDR3 contains 17 residues. Germline V lookup: CDR1 LNHNV, CDR2 YYDKDF (reference sequence). The V and J ends lost 0 bases and 5 bases, in that order; junction bases with no gene match: 10. The CDR3 region has the DNA TGTGCCACCAGCAGAGATTTGGCGGGAGGGACCGGGGAGACCCAGTACTTC. Translating it yields CATSRDLAGGTGETQYF.

The CDR3: CATKTGANYGYTF. The CDR3 bases are TGTGCCACCAAGACAGGGGCCAACTATGGCTACACCTTC. This sequence joins TRBV18 and TRBJ1-2; 8 bases line up with TRBD1. Germline loops: CDR1 KGHSH, CDR2 LQKENI. This CDR3 comprises 13 residues. The ends lost 10 bases at V and 2 bases at J; junction bases unmatched: 6.

The V and J genes are TRBV3-1 (or the pseudogene TRBV3-2) and TRBJ1-1; the D gene is possibly TRBD1 (5 bases). The V gene lost 2 bases and the J gene lost 5 bases, with 15 bases spanning the gap. The CDR3 is 15 amino acids. The germline V gene has CDR1 LGHDT and CDR2 YNNKEL (reference sequence). This chain's CDR3 is CASSQNQGRGTEAFF. The CDR3 DNA follows: TGTGCCAGCAGCCAAAACCAAGGCCGGGGGACTGAAGCTTTCTTT.

CDR3: CASSLGLAGTYTGELFF. The DNA of the CDR3 is TGTGCCAGCAGCTTGGGGCTAGCGGGGACCTATACCGGGGAGCTGTTTTTT. The V call is TRBV5-4, the J call TRBJ2-2; 9 bases agree with TRBD2. Germline V gene lookup returns CDR1 SGHNT and CDR2 YYREEE (reference sequence). The V segment lost 0 bases and the J segment 5 bases; nucleotides outside the gene matches: 8. The CDR3 runs to 17 residues. The complete variable domain, with remaining parts taken from reference TRBV5-4 and TRBJ2-2, reads ETGVTQSPTHLIKTRGQQVTLRCSSQSGHNTVSWYQQALGQGPQFIFQYYREEENGRGNFPPRFSGLQFPNYSSELNVNALELDDSALYLCASSLGLAGTYTGELFFGEGSRLTVL.

In regard to this clone: The same CDR3 is also encoded by other DNA sequences in this sample. This chain joins TRBV30 and TRBJ2-2; the D is unclear. The germline CDR1 and CDR2 sequences are GTSNPN and SVGIG (reference sequence). V lost 1 base and J 4 bases, leaving 4 bases between the germline ends. CDR3 size: 12 residues. The chain's CDR3 is CAWSGGTGELFF. The CDR3 nucleotides are TGTGCCTGGAGTGGCGGCACCGGGGAGCTGTTTTTT.

The chain carries TRBV13 and TRBJ1-4; D may be TRBD1 (6 bases). Trimming stripped 5 bases from V and 5 bases from J, with 9 bases between. CDR3 length: 13 amino acids. Looked up from germline, CDR1 is PRHDT and CDR2 is FYEKMQ (reference sequence). The CDR3 is CASSRTENEKLFF. The CDR3 bases are TGTGCCAGCAGCCGGACAGAGAATGAAAAACTGTTTTTT.

V is TRBV2 and J is TRBJ1-4; a possible D gene is TRBD1 (5 bases). This CDR3 contains 13 residues. The ends were cut back, 4 bases at V and 8 bases at J, with 11 bases in the middle. The germline gives CDR1 SNHLY, CDR2 FYNNEI. The CDR3 DNA reads as TGTGCCAGCAGTGGGGACCGGGGGGAAAAACTGTTTTTT. It encodes CASSGDRGEKLFF.

V usage is TRBV7-2 and J usage is TRBJ1-5; 8 positions agree with TRBD1. CDR1 is SGHTA and CDR2 is FQGNSA in the germline V gene. After removal of 6 bases from V and 0 bases from J, the junction contained 4 bases not matched to a gene. CDR3 length: 15 amino acids. CDR3 sequence reads: CASSDRGYSNQPQHF. The DNA of the CDR3 is TGTGCCAGCAGTGACAGGGGATATAGCAATCAGCCCCAGCATTTT.